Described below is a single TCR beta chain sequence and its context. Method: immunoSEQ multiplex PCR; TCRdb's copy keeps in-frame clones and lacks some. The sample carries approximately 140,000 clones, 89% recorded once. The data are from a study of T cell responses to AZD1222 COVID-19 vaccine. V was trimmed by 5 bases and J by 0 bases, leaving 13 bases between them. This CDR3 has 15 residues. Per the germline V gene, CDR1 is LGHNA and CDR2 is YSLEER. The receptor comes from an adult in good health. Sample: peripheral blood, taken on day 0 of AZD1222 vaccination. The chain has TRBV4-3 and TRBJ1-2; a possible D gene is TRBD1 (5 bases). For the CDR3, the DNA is TGCGCCAGCAGCTTATCCCGGGGGGCTAACTATGGCTACACCTTC. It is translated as CASSLSRGANYGYTF.